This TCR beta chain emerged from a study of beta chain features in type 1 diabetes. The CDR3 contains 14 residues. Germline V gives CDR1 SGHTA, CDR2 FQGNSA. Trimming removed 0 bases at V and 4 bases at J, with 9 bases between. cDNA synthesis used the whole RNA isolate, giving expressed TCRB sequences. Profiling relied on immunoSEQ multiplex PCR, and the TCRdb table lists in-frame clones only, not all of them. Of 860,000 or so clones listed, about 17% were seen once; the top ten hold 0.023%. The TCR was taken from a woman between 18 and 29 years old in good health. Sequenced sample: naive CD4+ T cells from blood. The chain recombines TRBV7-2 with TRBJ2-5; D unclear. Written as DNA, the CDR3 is TGTGCCAGCAGCTTAGCTGGAATCTTAGAGACCCAGTACTTC. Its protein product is CASSLAGILETQYF.